This T cell receptor (beta chain) originates from a study of blood T cell repertoires in COVID-19. Study background: Acute-phase and convalescent COVID-19 samples originated in the United States, Italy and Spain. Sources were T cells, B-cell-depleted T cells, or PBMCs; the material itself was cDNA or gDNA.

Patients at the Seattle site were enrolled during active infection and followed longitudinally. Authors' processing steps: Reference gene primers were amplified, and this amplification served to estimate nucleated cell counts. Assay: immunoSEQ multiplex PCR; the TCRdb copy retains only in-frame clones and omits some. The V and J calls and clone size come from that table; D and trimming were worked out from the DNA. This sample has around 190,000 clones; about four fifths occur once, and the top ten carry approximately 11%. Trimming cost V 6 bases and J 6 bases, with 11 bases left between them. The CDR3 totals 12 residues.

Material: peripheral blood. The clonotype originates from a woman in her thirties or forties with COVID-19, enrolled during active disease. The chain is built from TRBV12-3 or TRBV12-4 and TRBJ1-1, with D perhaps matching TRBD1 (5 bases). CDR3 sequence: CASSLDRAEAFF. The CDR3 DNA sequence: TGTGCCAGCAGCCTAGACAGAGCTGAAGCTTTCTTT.